This T cell receptor (beta chain) was sequenced in a study of blood T cell repertoires in COVID-19. Background on the study: COVID-19 samples from acute and convalescent phases originated in the United States, Italy and Spain. PBMCs, B-cell-depleted T cells, or T cells were the source of the cDNA or gDNA that made up the material.

In the study's own analysis: Reference gene primer amplification in the assay estimated nucleated cell counts. The table came from immunoSEQ multiplex PCR; TCRdb's copy has only in-frame clones and leaves some out. D and trimming come from the DNA, and the V and J calls and clone size come from that table. The sample lists roughly 140,000 clones; roughly nine tenths were seen once. Looked up from germline, CDR1 is MNHNY and CDR2 is SVGAGI (reference sequence). This CDR3 has 12 residues. Trimming shortened V by 8 bases and J by 7 bases, and 14 bases separated the two germline ends. The clonotype originates from a woman in her seventies with acute or convalescent COVID-19. The rearrangement uses TRBV6-6 and TRBJ1-1, with D possibly TRBD1 on 6 matching bases. The sample taken for sequencing was peripheral blood. The CDR3 coding sequence is TGTGCCAGCTCGGTACAGGGTCGTGAAGCTTTCTTT. The encoded protein is CASSVQGREAFF.